One T cell receptor beta chain is described in this entry. Its antigen remains undetermined. No per-base quality is available; no much larger clone lies one base away. CDR1 and CDR2, per the germline V gene, are SGHRS and YFSETQ. Inclusive of the bounding cysteine and phenylalanine, the CDR3 is 13 residues long. CDR3 DNA is the only sequence kept; it has 39 bases, read in frame from the first base. V was cut back by 4 bases and J by 1 base, leaving a gap of 7 bases between them. For the CD8 naive samples, CD45RO-negative cells were positively selected for CCR7, yielding a CD45RA+CCR7+ population from which TemRA cells were excluded. The donors were healthy, HIV-negative adults who had no recently reported acute infections or vaccinations. Only Caucasian adults living in Nashville, Tennessee, USA were represented among the donors. Blood was collected by leukapheresis, and PBMCs were isolated by Ficoll-Histopaque density gradient centrifugation and then cryopreserved in liquid nitrogen vapor phase. Analytical flow cytometry was used to check the purity and quantity of every magnetically sorted T cell population. Genomic DNA was isolated from every sorted fraction and measured by UV absorbance on a Nanodrop 2000c.

These data originate in a study of shared clonotypes between healthy human individuals (dated by TCRdb to about 2020). With regard to the full study: The cohort comprised a couple of women and a few men aged 18 to 49 years. Per donor, three plates each were used for CD4 naive and CD4 memory, two for CD8 naive, and one for CD8 memory. To estimate repertoire size and how much clonotype sharing occurs between individuals, the study deeply sequenced the blood TCR repertoires of roughly 5 healthy adults. To increase sequencing depth and limit assay-specific biases, different laboratories used diverse techniques to prepare libraries and sequence TCR repertoires. Between about 0.9 and 10 billion PBMCs per donor were obtained by leukapheresis. Study-level results and caveats: Based on pairwise subsampling, the degree of clonotype sharing among donors was expected to be affected by sequencing depth. When several donors were compared, the shared fraction of clonotypes was 5% to 6.5% for naive CD4, 3.5% for naive CD8, about 2.5% for memory CD4, and 0.4% for memory CD8. Compared with non-shared clonotypes, the clonotypes found in all four sorted-subset donors had higher generation probabilities. Because the study included only a small number of donors, the genetic and exposure-history diversity represented was limited. Even with the large sequencing depth, rarefaction of the sorted-subset datasets indicated that sequencing was incomplete. Naive subsets generally had larger estimated clonotype richness than memory subsets. Sampling was restricted to blood, and TCR repertoires in tissues likely differ from the TCR repertoires found in blood.

TCR CDR3 regions were amplified from genomic DNA by multiplex PCR using the deep immunoSEQ assay. Extracted genomic DNA from each cell subset was spread evenly across all wells of several immunoSEQ 96-well plates, with each plate serving as a replicate. For sorted subsets, 150 to 250 ng of genomic DNA, equivalent to some 33,000 T cell genomes, went into each replicate PCR. Purified libraries were measured with a Qubit 3.0 fluorometer, size-checked on a Bioanalyzer 2100, and measured again with the KAPA Library Quantification kit. Every immunoSEQ 96-well plate was sequenced on a separate single-read 150-cycle Illumina NextSeq 550 flow cell. Under the source paper's analysis protocol: Because only junctional sequences without quality scores were contained in the immunoSEQ output, filtering matching that applied to full-length reads could not be performed. Sequences were annotated with PyIR, a Python wrapper for IgBLAST v1.9, and V/J genes and CDR3 were assigned using IMGT germline references. Reads were removed for weak V/J assignments (E-value above 1e-6), missing CDR3, stop codons, out-of-frame junctions, or ambiguous translated residues. V3J clonotypes were defined as sequences sharing the same inferred V gene, J gene, and CDR3 amino acid sequence. To compute the percentage overlap between repertoires, the number of shared unique clonotypes was divided by the size of the smaller repertoire. RTK rarefaction, the Chao1 estimator, and Recon v2.1 estimates of unobserved clonotypes were used to assess repertoire richness. For all TCRbeta clonotypes obtained by the gDNA method from four donors, generation probabilities were computed with OLGA. TCRdb's version of the immuneACCESS table is confined to in-frame rearrangements and falls short of the full clone set. An unresolved V gene accounts for under half of the shortfall where checked; the remainder is of unknown origin. V and J calls and clone size follow that table, whereas D and trimming were derived from the DNA. The sample table holds roughly 2.1 million clones, of which 93% were seen once. The top ten clonotypes cover over 1.5% of the sample.

The chain couples TRBV5-1 to TRBJ2-3; no D segment can be confidently identified. The TCR was taken from a man aged 18-30 years in good health. Some clones in this sample may be carry-over from other donors' samples. The specimen sequenced was naive CD8+ T cells from PBMCs. The cell subset or site label here, explained by the study, means: CD45RA+CCR7+. For the CDR3, the sequence is CASSVGGTDTQYF. The nucleotide sequence reads as follows: TGCGCCAGCAGCGTTGGAGGCACAGATACGCAGTATTTT.